This entry lists 27 T cell receptor beta chains sequenced from one sample in a study of cytomegalovirus exposure and HLA in healthy donors. The PCR used 60 Vbeta and 13 Jbeta primers. The repertoire was sequenced with immunoSEQ multiplex PCR; TCRdb's copy has only in-frame clones and lacks some. In the table there are 60,000 or so clones, approximately 71% of which are singletons. Sequencing used PBMCs. The receptor source for this set is a man in his fifties or sixties in good health and CMV-seropositive.

This clone appeared a single time. Because it lacks the conserved phenylalanine or tryptophan at the end, this CDR3 is likely a read error. The chain employs TRBV30 and TRBJ1-4, with D maybe TRBD1 (6 bases). Germline CDR1 reads GTSNPN; CDR2 reads SVGIG (reference sequence). This CDR3 spans 17 amino acids. Trimming shortened V by 2 bases and J by 7 bases, and 23 bases separated the two germline ends. The CDR3 spells CAWSYRGITGITEKLFV. CDR3 DNA: TGTGCCTGGAGTTACCGGGGAATAACAGGGATAACTGAAAAACTGTTTGTT.

The V call is TRBV7-9, the J call TRBJ2-7; 10 bases are shared with TRBD2. V gave up 1 base and J gave up 6 bases; unmatched junction bases: 12. The CDR3 contains 17 residues. Germline CDR1 and CDR2: SEHNR and FQNEAQ (reference sequence). The CDR3 sequence: CASSLGPTSGPGVEQYF. As DNA, the CDR3 is TGTGCCAGCAGCTTAGGCCCGACTAGCGGGCCGGGAGTCGAGCAGTACTTC.

The chain uses TRBV28 and TRBJ1-2; 9 positions agree with TRBD1. Losses at the gene ends were 4 bases for V and 8 bases for J; bases not matched to a gene: 14. CDR1 is MDHEN and CDR2 is SYDVKM in the germline V gene. The CDR3 is made up of 16 amino acids. In DNA, the CDR3 is TGTGCCAGCAGTTGGCCCGGGACAGGGAATGCAGGGGGCTACACCTTC. Encoded protein: CASSWPGTGNAGGYTF.

The chain employs TRBV5-6 and TRBJ2-2; D is possibly TRBD2 (5 bases). Trimming removed 4 bases at V and 4 bases at J, with 17 bases between. The CDR3 has 16 amino acids. Germline CDR1 is SGHDT and CDR2 is YYEEEE. In DNA form, the CDR3 reads TGTGCCAGCAGCGGCACGGTACTCCGGGGCACCGGGGAGCTGTTTTTT. Translation gives CASSGTVLRGTGELFF.

The chain is built from TRBV28 and TRBJ2-1, with D maybe TRBD1 (6 bases). The length of the CDR3 is 15 residues. V was clipped by 2 bases and J by 3 bases, with 11 bases between them. Germline CDR1 MDHEN, CDR2 SYDVKM. The CDR3 here is CASSLLLDSYNEQFF. The CDR3 DNA follows: TGTGCCAGCAGTTTACTCCTGGACAGCTACAATGAGCAGTTCTTC.

This clone has a handful of counts. J is TRBJ2-6 and V is TRBV9; 10 positions match TRBD1. The V segment lost 4 bases and the J segment 2 bases; nucleotides outside the gene matches: 9. The germline V gene encodes CDR1 SGDLS and CDR2 YYNGEE. The CDR3 loop spans 18 amino acids. CDR3 protein: CASSKDRGSGAGANVLTF. The CDR3 DNA follows: TGTGCCAGCAGCAAGGACAGGGGGAGTGGGGCTGGGGCCAACGTCCTGACTTTC.

This chain links TRBV29-1 with TRBJ2-5, with D perhaps matching TRBD1 (6 bases). The end of the DNA aligns better with TRBJ2-7, so the J call may be wrong. The germline V gene has CDR1 SQVTM and CDR2 ANQGSEA. The CDR3 is made up of 13 amino acids. The DNA for the CDR3 is TGCAGCGTTGAGCCACAGGGTTCCTACGAGCAGTACTTC. Its protein product is CSVEPQGSYEQYF.

The chain couples TRBV5-4 to TRBJ1-2; 9 bases agree with TRBD1. After removal of 4 bases from V and 6 bases from J, the junction contained 7 bases not matched to a gene. In germline, CDR1 is SGHNT, CDR2 YYREEE (reference sequence). The CDR3 consists of 14 residues. The CDR3: CASSRWDRDHGYTF. The CDR3 DNA is TGTGCCAGCAGCCGCTGGGACAGGGACCATGGCTACACCTTC.

The chain has TRBV7-9 and TRBJ1-6; D might be TRBD1 (6 bases). This CDR3 is built from 14 residues. CDR1 is SEHNR, CDR2 FQNEAQ, per germline (reference sequence). V gave up 1 base and J gave up 7 bases, with 8 bases separating them. This CDR3 reads CASSLGQVNSPLHF. The CDR3 DNA sequence: TGTGCCAGCAGCTTAGGACAGGTCAATTCACCCCTCCACTTT.

This chain connects TRBV28 to TRBJ1-1; D is possibly TRBD1 (6 bases). Trimming removed 5 bases from V and 2 bases from J, with 12 bases in between. This CDR3 has 14 residues. Germline CDR1 is MDHEN and CDR2 is SYDVKM. The CDR3 sequence: CASSPRTANTEAFF. CDR3 DNA sequence: TGTGCCAGCAGTCCCCGGACAGCCAACACTGAAGCTTTCTTT.

The chain uses TRBV6-4 and TRBJ2-1; TRBD2 is a possible D gene (6 bases). Germline V gene sequence: CDR1 MRHNA, CDR2 SNTAGT. The CDR3 covers 14 residues. The V end was cut by 6 bases, the J end by 4 bases, with 13 bases between. CDR3 DNA sequence: TGTGCCAGCAGCAGGGACTCCCTTTACAATGAGCAGTTCTTC. It yields the protein CASSRDSLYNEQFF.

This chain joins TRBV21-1 and TRBJ2-3; TRBD2, as called in the table, went unchecked against the DNA. TRBV21-1 is recorded as a pseudogene. The CDR3 has 18 residues. The CDR3 loop reads CASSKVRAGERLADTQYF. Here the CDR3 DNA reads TGTGCCAGCAGCAAAGTCAGAGCGGGGGAGAGGCTCGCAGATACGCAGTATTTT.

The chain recombines TRBV7-8 with TRBJ2-1; 9 bases map to TRBD1. The CDR3 extends over 20 amino acids. Germline lookup yields CDR1 SGHVS and CDR2 FQNEAQ. Unmatched junction bases numbered 17, after V lost 1 base and J lost 4 bases. The DNA of the CDR3 is TGTGCCAGCAGCTTAGTGTGGGACAGGGTCAACACCCTTACTTACAATGAGCAGTTCTTC. Amino acids: CASSLVWDRVNTLTYNEQFF.

There are a few counts of this clone. CDR3 bases: TGTGCCAGAAGCTTGGTCAGGGGCAATCAGCCCCAGCATTTT. Translated, it gives CARSLVRGNQPQHF. V is TRBV5-3 and J is TRBJ1-5, with D maybe TRBD1 (5 bases). TRBV5-3 is an ORF for which the function is uncertain. The CDR3 sequence is 14 residues long. With 0 bases removed from V and 2 bases from J, the gap between germline ends came to 6 bases.

V is TRBV6-1 and J is TRBJ2-5; TRBD1 aligns across 11 bases. The CDR3 loop spans 17 amino acids. Germline-derived CDR1 and CDR2 are MNHNS and SASEGT. Trimming cost V 3 bases and J 5 bases; bases outside gene matches: 11. The CDR3 region is CASSDWSGTGGFETQYF. Here the CDR3 DNA reads TGTGCCAGCAGTGATTGGTCCGGGACAGGGGGTTTTGAGACCCAGTACTTC.

The V call is TRBV9, the J call TRBJ1-3; 7 bases match TRBD1. Germline assignment: CDR1 SGDLS and CDR2 YYNGEE. The CDR3 runs to 15 residues. The junction had 7 bases not matched to a gene; V was cut back by 3 bases and J by 4 bases. CDR3 in amino acids: CASSASTGSGNTIYF. The CDR3 coding sequence is TGTGCCAGCAGCGCTTCGACAGGGTCCGGAAACACCATATATTTT.

The chain has TRBV13 and TRBJ2-5, with D possibly TRBD1 on 6 matching bases. The CDR3 consists of 16 residues. Germline V gives CDR1 PRHDT, CDR2 FYEKMQ (reference sequence). The V gene lost 2 bases and the J gene lost 5 bases, with 18 bases spanning the gap. CDR3 loop: CASSLRDRQARETQYF. The CDR3 DNA is TGTGCCAGCAGCTTACGAGATAGACAGGCGCGGGAGACCCAGTACTTC.

CDR3 sequence reads: CASSVLGSSDYNEQFF. DNA for the CDR3: TGCGCCAGCAGTGTCCTGGGCAGTTCGGATTACAATGAGCAGTTCTTC. The chain combines TRBV10-1 with TRBJ2-1, with no clear D. V lost 4 bases to trimming and J lost 4 bases, with 17 bases between them. The CDR3 length is 16 residues. Germline loops: CDR1 WNHNN, CDR2 SYGVQD (reference sequence).

The gene calls are TRBV5-1 and TRBJ1-6; 7 bases are shared with TRBD1. J gave up 7 bases and V 3 bases, and 7 bases lay outside the gene matches. Germline V CDR1 and CDR2: SGHRS, YFSETQ. The CDR3 contains 15 residues. CDR3: CASSWEQGQNSPLHF. DNA for the CDR3: TGCGCCAGCAGCTGGGAACAGGGGCAGAATTCACCCCTCCACTTT. Based on the CDR3 plus reference TRBV5-1 and TRBJ1-6, the full variable domain is KAGVTQTPRYLIKTRGQQVTLSCSPISGHRSVSWYQQTPGQGLQFLFEYFSETQRNKGNFPGRFSGRQFSNSRSEMNVSTLELGDSALYLCASSWEQGQNSPLHFGNGTRLTVT.

J is TRBJ1-1 and V is TRBV4-3; TRBD1 might be the D (5 bases). From germline, CDR1 is LGHNA and CDR2 YSLEER. CDR3 length: 14 residues. Trimming took 2 bases from V and 2 from J, leaving 9 bases between them. The CDR3 DNA reads TGCGCCAGCAGCCAACGAACAGGTAACACTGAAGCTTTCTTT. Its translation is CASSQRTGNTEAFF.

This clone has just a few counts. This chain connects TRBV20-1 to TRBJ2-5; D is undetermined. The germline gives CDR1 DFQATT, CDR2 SNEGSKA (reference sequence). Trimming shortened V by 4 bases and J by 3 bases, and 6 bases separated the two germline ends. The CDR3 has 11 residues. The chain's CDR3 is CSATPEETQYF. The CDR3 DNA is TGCAGTGCTACTCCTGAAGAGACCCAGTACTTC.

V and J are TRBV7-9 and TRBJ1-2, with D uncertain. V shed 3 bases and J shed 6 bases, with 17 bases lying between them. Germline lookup yields CDR1 SEHNR and CDR2 FQNEAQ (reference sequence). This CDR3 region has 15 residues. CDR3 sequence (DNA): TGTGCCAGCAGCTTTGAGAGGGCCCCGATCCATGGCTACACCTTC. Protein: CASSFERAPIHGYTF.

V usage is TRBV2 and J usage is TRBJ2-4; the match to TRBD2 covers 10 bases. The CDR3 contains 16 residues. Unmatched junction bases numbered 9, after V lost 3 bases and J lost 7 bases. Germline V lookup: CDR1 SNHLY, CDR2 FYNNEI. CDR3: CASSEGGSGGENIQYF. The CDR3 DNA reads TGTGCCAGCAGTGAGGGAGGGAGCGGGGGGGAGAACATTCAGTACTTC.

J is TRBJ2-2 and V is TRBV6-5; D might be TRBD1 (5 bases). This CDR3 has 13 amino acids. The V gene's germline CDR1 is MNHEY and CDR2 SVGAGI. With 6 bases removed from V and 5 bases from J, the gap between germline ends came to 10 bases. The CDR3 loop reads CASSKAGTGELFF. The CDR3 DNA reads as TGTGCCAGCAGCAAGGCAGGGACCGGGGAGCTGTTTTTT.

The rearrangement links TRBV4-3 to TRBJ2-1; D remains ambiguous. Deletions cut 4 bases from V and 0 bases from J, with 13 bases between. Germline CDR1 is LGHNA and CDR2 is YSLEER. CDR3 length: 16 amino acids. Written as DNA, the CDR3 is TGCGCCAGCAGCCCATCGAGCGAGAGCTCCTACAATGAGCAGTTCTTC. This gives the protein CASSPSSESSYNEQFF.

The J gene is TRBJ1-5, the V gene TRBV2; maybe TRBD1 (5 bases). The CDR3 spans 12 residues. Germline CDR1 and CDR2: SNHLY and FYNNEI. CDR3 sequence reads: CAGGRGNQPQHF. CDR3 DNA: TGTGCTGGGGGGAGGGGAAATCAGCCCCAGCATTTT.

The chain combines TRBV2 with TRBJ2-3; D not certain. This CDR3 has 14 amino acids. Germline CDR1 is SNHLY and CDR2 is FYNNEI. Trimming shortened V by 9 bases and J by 0 bases, and 13 bases separated the two germline ends. This chain's CDR3 is CARKQETSTDTQYF. For the CDR3, the DNA is TGTGCCAGGAAACAAGAGACTAGCACAGATACGCAGTATTTT.